A selection of T cell receptor beta chains follows, all from one sample in a study of T-cell memory formation after mild COVID-19. Using its own MiXCR run on the 5' RACE reads, TCRdb lists one record per CDR3 protein. The sample comprises almost 250,000 distinct CDR3 sequences, 15% of which are singletons, and 2.1% rests with the top ten. Sequencing used PBMCs or a T cell subset sorted from them (not recorded which). These receptors all stem from an adult woman who had mild COVID-19 (a few samples of this study predate the infection). Cell type and time point are not known. The CDR3 runs from the conserved cysteine through the conserved F or W. D genes are given only for firm matches. Not every row has a clone size; where given, it reads once, few, many or a size class.

>NA|NA|TRBJ2-3|TRBV5-6
CASSFYRITDTQYF
TGTGCCAGCAGCTTCTATCGCATCACAGATACGCAGTATTTT
>NA|few|TRBJ2-3|TRBV12-3/TRBV12-4
CASGLLRGFPDTQYF
TGTGCCAGCGGACTCTTGAGAGGCTTTCCAGATACGCAGTATTTT
>TRBD1|NA|TRBJ2-7|TRBV11-3
CASSLPLRRTGLGAFAYEQYF
TGTGCCAGCAGCTTACCTCTCAGACGGACAGGGTTAGGGGCGTTCGCCTACGAGCAGTACTTC
>NA|few|TRBJ2-7|TRBV5-4
CASSFPGPSSYEQYF
TGTGCCAGCAGCTTTCCGGGACCGAGCTCCTACGAGCAGTACTTC
>NA|few|TRBJ1-1|TRBV7-3
CASSRQSNTEAFF
TGTGCCAGCAGTCGACAATCGAACACTGAAGCTTTCTTT
>NA|NA|TRBJ2-5|TRBV6-5
CASSYSPGAGETQYF
TGTGCCAGCAGTTACTCCCCCGGAGCGGGAGAGACCCAGTACTTC
>NA|NA|TRBJ2-5|TRBV24-1
CATSRSGLSDETQYF
TGTGCCACCAGTAGAAGCGGACTCTCAGACGAGACCCAGTACTTC
>TRBD2|NA|TRBJ2-2|TRBV12-3/TRBV12-4
CASSPGGVGELFF
TGTGCCAGCAGCCCGGGGGGAGTGGGGGAGCTGTTTTTT
>TRBD2|NA|TRBJ2-1|TRBV7-3
CASSSPGLAGHNEQFF
TGTGCCAGCAGCTCCCCGGGACTAGCGGGACACAATGAGCAGTTCTTC
>NA|NA|TRBJ1-2|TRBV29-1
CSVVARSSYGYTF
TGCAGCGTTGTGGCCCGGAGCTCCTATGGCTACACCTTC
>TRBD1|few|TRBJ2-3|TRBV12-3/TRBV12-4
CASGTGGLHTQYF
TGTGCCAGCGGGACAGGGGGCCTTCATACGCAGTATTTT
>TRBD1|NA|TRBJ2-5|TRBV15
CATSSPGTVQETQYF
TGTGCCACCAGCTCCCCCGGGACAGTCCAAGAGACCCAGTACTTC
>NA|NA|TRBJ1-5|TRBV6-5
CASSYTQGGQPQHF
TGTGCCAGCAGTTACACGCAGGGCGGTCAGCCCCAGCATTTT
>TRBD2|many|TRBJ2-3|TRBV2
CASSPGLAGVTDTQYF
TGTGCCAGCAGTCCGGGGCTAGCGGGAGTTACAGATACGCAGTATTTT
>TRBD2|NA|TRBJ2-1|TRBV12-3/TRBV12-4
CASSIGTSGFYNEQFF
TGTGCCAGCAGCATCGGGACTAGCGGGTTTTACAATGAGCAGTTCTTC
>NA|few|TRBJ2-5|TRBV5-1
CASSSGSVQETQYF
TGCGCCAGCAGCTCAGGCTCTGTTCAAGAGACCCAGTACTTC
>TRBD2|NA|TRBJ2-7|TRBV19
CASRGSGRAIPYEQYF
TGTGCCAGTAGAGGCAGCGGGAGGGCCATACCCTACGAGCAGTACTTC
>NA|many|TRBJ1-5|TRBV12-3/TRBV12-4
CASSFGNQPQHF
TGTGCCAGCAGCTTTGGGAATCAGCCCCAGCATTTT
>NA|many|TRBJ2-5|TRBV18
CASSRGQQETQYF
TGTGCCAGCTCACGCGGGCAGCAAGAGACCCAGTACTTC
>NA|few|TRBJ2-2|TRBV6-5
CASSSPRGRSNTGELFF
TGTGCCAGCAGTTCCCCCCGGGGTCGGTCGAACACCGGGGAGCTGTTTTTT
>TRBD2|NA|TRBJ2-3|TRBV7-8
CASSVTQIAGVGDTQYF
TGTGCCAGCAGCGTAACACAAATAGCGGGAGTAGGTGATACGCAGTATTTT
>NA|many|TRBJ1-2|TRBV7-2
CASGGNYGYTF
TGTGCCAGCGGTGGGAACTATGGCTACACCTTC
>TRBD1|NA|TRBJ2-5|TRBV5-1
CASSLEQGARETQYF
TGCGCCAGCAGCTTGGAACAGGGGGCCAGAGAGACCCAGTACTTC
>NA|many|TRBJ2-1|TRBV5-1
CASSFEADSYNEQFF
TGCGCCAGCAGCTTTGAGGCAGACTCCTACAATGAGCAGTTCTTC
>TRBD1|NA|TRBJ1-2|TRBV3-1
CASSQGQVISNYGYTF
TGTGCCAGCAGCCAGGGACAGGTCATCTCTAACTATGGCTACACCTTC
>NA|NA|TRBJ2-7|TRBV10-3
CAIGGNSYEQYF
TGTGCCATCGGTGGTAACTCCTACGAGCAGTACTTC
>NA|few|TRBJ2-1|TRBV18
CASSPPVGAGNHNEQFF
TGTGCCAGCTCACCACCGGTTGGCGCGGGTAATCACAATGAGCAGTTCTTC
>NA|many|TRBJ2-1|TRBV5-8
CASSLGGVSYNEQFF
TGTGCCAGCAGCTTGGGGGGAGTTTCCTACAATGAGCAGTTCTTC
>NA|many|TRBJ2-7|TRBV29-1
CSVRRSAEEQYF
TGCAGCGTTCGGAGAAGCGCGGAAGAGCAGTACTTC
>TRBD2|few|TRBJ2-2|TRBV9
CASSVGLAGALNTGELFF
TGTGCCAGCAGCGTAGGACTAGCGGGGGCCCTCAACACCGGGGAGCTGTTTTTT
>NA|many|TRBJ1-1|TRBV5-1
CASSPMVRENTEAFF
TGCGCCAGCAGCCCTATGGTCAGGGAGAACACTGAAGCTTTCTTT
>NA|many|TRBJ2-4|TRBV20-1
CSASPAGTLAKNIQYF
TGCAGTGCTAGCCCCGCAGGGACGTTAGCCAAAAACATTCAGTACTTC
>TRBD2|few|TRBJ2-1|TRBV12-3/TRBV12-4
CASSFSAGNYNEQFF
TGTGCCAGCAGTTTTTCAGCGGGGAACTACAATGAGCAGTTCTTC
>NA|few|TRBJ2-1|TRBV12-3/TRBV12-4
CASTIKARNEQFF
TGTGCCAGCACTATTAAGGCCCGAAATGAGCAGTTCTTC
>NA|few|TRBJ1-1|TRBV29-1
CSVEEGGGGGEAFF
TGCAGCGTTGAAGAAGGCGGGGGAGGTGGTGAAGCTTTCTTT
>TRBD2|NA|TRBJ2-7|TRBV18
CASSPSGSSDEQYF
TGTGCCAGCTCACCAAGCGGGAGTAGCGACGAGCAGTACTTC
>NA|few|TRBJ1-1|TRBV7-9
CASSFSRGGGTEAFF
TGTGCCAGCAGCTTTTCGCGAGGGGGAGGCACTGAAGCTTTCTTT
>NA|NA|TRBJ2-7|TRBV20-1
CSARDPARGARREQYF
TGCAGTGCTAGAGATCCAGCGAGGGGGGCTCGGAGGGAGCAGTACTTC
>NA|NA|TRBJ1-5|TRBV20-1
CSASGGSYSNQPQHF
TGCAGTGCTAGTGGGGGGAGCTATAGCAATCAGCCCCAGCATTTT
>NA|NA|TRBJ2-7|TRBV6-2/TRBV6-3
CASRDIPAYEQYF
TGTGCCAGCAGAGACATACCAGCCTACGAGCAGTACTTC
>NA|many|TRBJ1-4|TRBV7-9
CASSKIEKLFF
TGTGCCAGCAGTAAAATCGAAAAACTGTTTTTT
>NA|many|TRBJ2-7|TRBV29-1
CSVSQPQGSSYEQYF
TGCAGCGTTTCCCAGCCTCAGGGAAGCTCCTACGAGCAGTACTTC
>NA|NA|TRBJ2-7|TRBV5-1
CASSLGIAVGSYEQYF
TGCGCCAGCAGCTTGGGGATTGCTGTCGGTTCCTACGAGCAGTACTTC
>TRBD1|few|TRBJ2-7|TRBV6-5
CASSRDRGLGEQYF
TGTGCCAGCAGTAGGGACAGGGGGCTCGGCGAGCAGTACTTC
>TRBD1|few|TRBJ1-1|TRBV5-1
CASSLAGTGGRSVEAFF
TGCGCCAGCAGCTTGGCCGGGACAGGGGGCCGATCCGTGGAAGCTTTCTTT
>NA|NA|TRBJ1-3|TRBV2
CASSDPGFGGNTIYF
TGTGCCAGCAGCGATCCCGGGTTCGGTGGAAACACCATATATTTT
>NA|few|TRBJ2-2|TRBV12-3/TRBV12-4
CASIGRRGNLRTGELFF
TGTGCCAGCATTGGGAGAAGGGGAAACCTACGCACCGGGGAGCTGTTTTTT
>NA|few|TRBJ2-1|TRBV7-8
CASSPQRPRGNEQFF
TGTGCCAGCAGCCCGCAGAGACCGAGAGGGAATGAGCAGTTCTTC
>NA|NA|TRBJ2-7|TRBV5-1
CASSLTPRTYEQYF
TGCGCCAGCAGCTTGACACCGCGGACCTACGAGCAGTACTTC
>NA|few|TRBJ1-1|TRBV30
CAWSEEGLTEAFF
TGTGCCTGGAGTGAAGAGGGGCTCACTGAAGCTTTCTTT
>NA|NA|TRBJ2-3|TRBV7-8
CASSQRLGNTQYF
TGTGCCAGCAGCCAAAGGTTGGGAAATACGCAGTATTTT
>TRBD2|NA|TRBJ2-1|TRBV7-8
CASSVTTGTSHEQFF
TGTGCCAGCAGCGTAACTACCGGGACTAGCCATGAGCAGTTCTTC
>TRBD2|NA|TRBJ2-3|TRBV4-3
CASSQDIGGWREASTDTQYF
TGCGCCAGCAGCCAAGATATAGGAGGTTGGCGGGAGGCCAGCACAGATACGCAGTATTTT
>NA|few|TRBJ2-2|TRBV7-8
CASSLVGRNTGELFF
TGTGCCAGCAGCTTAGTCGGAAGGAACACCGGGGAGCTGTTTTTT
>NA|NA|TRBJ2-3|TRBV12-3/TRBV12-4
CASRPPTVTDTQYF
TGTGCCAGCAGACCCCCGACAGTCACAGATACGCAGTATTTT
>TRBD1|NA|TRBJ1-4|TRBV9
CASSARTGATSGEKLFF
TGTGCCAGCAGCGCCCGGACAGGGGCCACCTCGGGGGAAAAACTGTTTTTT